This T cell receptor (beta chain) was profiled in a study of Ad26.COV2.S vaccination and SARS-CoV-2 variants. Study-level background: Enrollment placed the donor in the COV1001 Ad26.COV2.S trial arm.

Overall study findings and caveats: Vaccine and placebo groups showed comparable non-spike TCR breadth. Compared with placebo recipients, vaccine recipients had higher spike-specific TCR breadth.

V was clipped by 6 bases and J by 3 bases; unmatched bases: 4. The CDR3 is made up of 13 amino acids. Germline CDR1 SNHLY, CDR2 FYNNEI. Treatment meaning: 19 received Ad26.COV2.S at low or high dose, single or two shots; 5 received placebo; per-sample allocation not given. Day 63 following the first vaccine or placebo injection was when the samples were taken. The individual, an adult aged 18-55 years, was a donor in Boston. Details on this clone: Antigen specificity is unknown.

Clones were sequenced by immunoSEQ multiplex PCR, and TCRdb holds only the in-frame ones, with some missing. The data contain around 240,000 clones, around 87% of them seen just once; the ten biggest clones take up about 10%. The chain links TRBV2 to TRBJ1-1, with TRBD1 identical over 7 bases. The source material was peripheral blood, sampled in a trial of Ad26.COV2.S vaccine versus placebo. The source of this sequence is a person aged 18-65 years who received the Ad26.COV2.S COVID-19 vaccine or a placebo. In DNA, the CDR3 is TGTGCCAGCAGCGGGACAGAGGACACTGAAGCTTTCTTT. Translation gives CASSGTEDTEAFF.